This T cell receptor (beta chain) was recovered during a study of blood T cell repertoires in COVID-19. Method: immunoSEQ multiplex PCR; TCRdb's copy keeps in-frame clones and lacks some. The sample records over 150,000 clones, about four fifths being singletons. The CDR3 totals 12 residues. V lost 3 bases to trimming and J lost 7 bases, with 9 bases between them. Sequencing was done on a sample of peripheral blood. The clonotype was recovered from a human donor in a cohort sampled during active COVID-19. The rearrangement uses TRBV12-3 or TRBV12-4 and TRBJ1-2; D unclear. This CDR3 reads CASSLAEPGYTF. The CDR3 nucleotides read TGTGCCAGCAGTTTGGCAGAACCTGGCTACACCTTC.